This T cell receptor beta chain was sequenced during a study of blood T cell repertoires in COVID-19. Authors' methods: Amplification of reference gene primers was used by the study to estimate nucleated cell counts. Data came from immunoSEQ multiplex PCR; TCRdb stores just in-frame clones and leaves some out. V, J and clone size are taken as reported in that table, and D and trimming were inferred from the DNA itself. The sample includes around 160,000 clones, around 90% of them seen just once. Germline CDR1 reads SGHAT; CDR2 reads FQDESV (reference sequence). V dropped 7 bases and J dropped 7 bases, with 16 bases sitting between them. The CDR3 covers 13 residues.

The sequence was collected from a woman aged 40-49 years who had been exposed to COVID-19. The chain links TRBV11-1 to TRBJ1-2; D gene unclear. The sample comprised PBMCs or T cells enriched from blood (not recorded which). In DNA, the CDR3 is TGTGCCAGCACCTCCACCGGTGGAGGTGGCTACACCTTC. Its protein is CASTSTGGGGYTF.